A selection of T cell receptor beta chains follows, all from one sample in a study of blood T cells in healthy people across ages. MiXCR was run by TCRdb on the 5' RACE reads, yielding one entry per CDR3 protein. The repertoire has about 620,000 distinct CDR3 sequences, over 40% of them found once; the top ten carry 13%. The sequencing sample was made of blood. These receptors all come from a woman aged 80 or over in good health. Each CDR3 is given with its conserved first and last residue. A D gene is named only where the DNA matches it firmly. Only part of the rows carry a size: once, few, many, or a class if the clone is expanded.

.	TRBD1	TRBV12-3/TRBV12-4	TRBJ1-1	14	TGCGCCAGCAGGCGGGTCGACAGGGACGCTGAACCTTTCTTT	CASRRVDRDAEPFF
many	.	TRBV15	TRBJ2-1	15	TGTGCCACCAGCAGAGATCTCTGGTCGGGGAATGAGCAGTTCTTC	CATSRDLWSGNEQFF
many	.	TRBV10-2	TRBJ2-1	18	TGCGCCAGCTCAGAAGCCCAGCGGGCCCTGAGCTCCTACAATGAGCAGTTCTTC	CASSEAQRALSSYNEQFF
.	.	TRBV2	TRBJ1-2	14	TGTGCCAGCAGCGAACAGGGTCTTAACTATGGCTACACCTTC	CASSEQGLNYGYTF
once	.	TRBV12-3/TRBV12-4	TRBJ2-5	14	TGTGCCAGCAGCGTCGGGGGGCCGCAAGAGACCCAGTACTTC	CASSVGGPQETQYF
.	TRBD1	TRBV27	TRBJ2-3	13	TGTGCCAGCAGCACAAACAGGGGAGATACGCAGTATTTT	CASSTNRGDTQYF
few	TRBD1	TRBV20-1	TRBJ2-7	17	TGCAGTGCTAGATCCTCAATCGATCGGACAGGGGCCTACGAGCAGTACTTC	CSARSSIDRTGAYEQYF
many	.	TRBV20-1	TRBJ2-1	15	TGCAGTGCTGGGCGTGGGGTCGGCTTCCACAATGAGCAGTTCTTC	CSAGRGVGFHNEQFF
.	.	TRBV6-2/TRBV6-3	TRBJ1-1	14	TGTGCCAGCAGTGTGAGCAGGGCGCCCACTGAAGCTTTCTTT	CASSVSRAPTEAFF
few	TRBD2	TRBV5-5	TRBJ2-3	16	TGTGCCAGCAGCTTGTCTCTAGCGGGGGGTATAGATACGCAGTATTTT	CASSLSLAGGIDTQYF
.	TRBD1	TRBV9	TRBJ2-6	17	TGTGCCAGCAGCGGAGTTACAGGGGTTTCTGGGGCCAACGTCCTGACTTTC	CASSGVTGVSGANVLTF
many	TRBD2	TRBV24-1	TRBJ2-1	11	TGTGCCACCAGTGAAGGACTAGCGAAGTTCTTC	CATSEGLAKFF
.	.	TRBV4-1	TRBJ2-1	16	TGCGCCAGCAGCCAAGTTCGAGGGGATAGCTACAATGAGCAGTTCTTC	CASSQVRGDSYNEQFF
.	.	TRBV28	TRBJ2-3	14	TGTGCCAGCAGTGAACCACCCAGCACAGATACGCAGTATTTT	CASSEPPSTDTQYF
few	TRBD2	TRBV3-1	TRBJ2-5	16	TGTGCCAGCAGCCAAGACCCGGGACTAGCGGGAGAGACCCAGTACTTC	CASSQDPGLAGETQYF
many	.	TRBV12-3/TRBV12-4	TRBJ2-7	14	TGTGCCAGCAGTTCGGGACAAACCTCCTACGAGCAGTACTTC	CASSSGQTSYEQYF
.	.	TRBV18	TRBJ2-7	13	TGTGCCAGCTCGACGACCAGTGCCTACGAGCAGTACTTC	CASSTTSAYEQYF
few	TRBD1	TRBV5-1	TRBJ2-2	15	TGCGCCAGCAGCTGGGGACAGGGGAACACCGGGGAGCTGTTTTTT	CASSWGQGNTGELFF
few	.	TRBV5-1	TRBJ2-1	15	TGCGCCAGCAGCTCGACAGCAAATACCTACAATGAGCAGTTCTTC	CASSSTANTYNEQFF
.	.	TRBV11-2	TRBJ2-7	15	TGTGCCAGCAGCAGCATGGGACGAGGCTCCTACGAGCAGTACTTC	CASSSMGRGSYEQYF
many	.	TRBV7-8	TRBJ2-7	14	TGTGCCAGCAGCTTACAACAGTTCTCCTACGAGCAGTACTTC	CASSLQQFSYEQYF
many	TRBD1	TRBV28	TRBJ2-7	15	TGTGCCAGCAGTCCTTCGGGACAGGCCTCCTACGAGCAGTACTTC	CASSPSGQASYEQYF
.	TRBD2	TRBV5-1	TRBJ2-7	16	TGCGCCAGCACCCTTGGTCCAGCGGGGTTCGTCTACGAGCAGTACTTC	CASTLGPAGFVYEQYF
many	.	TRBV5-1	TRBJ2-7	15	TGCGCCAGCAGCTTGGGACCCCAGAAACTATACGAGCAGTACTTC	CASSLGPQKLYEQYF
many	.	TRBV25-1	TRBJ2-1	13	TGTGCCAGCAGTGACCTCAGGGTCAATGAGCAGTTCTTC	CASSDLRVNEQFF
.	TRBD2	TRBV15	TRBJ2-3	16	TGTGCCACCAGCAGCACCTCACTAGCGGGGAAAGATACGCAGTATTTT	CATSSTSLAGKDTQYF
.	.	TRBV3-1	TRBJ1-2	14	TGTGCCGGCAGCCCGGGGGGAGAGGGCTATGGCTACACCTTC	CAGSPGGEGYGYTF
.	.	TRBV10-3	TRBJ1-2	12	TGTGCCATCAGGGAAGGAGCAGATGGCTACACCTTC	CAIREGADGYTF
many	.	TRBV20-1	TRBJ2-7	12	TGCAGTGCTAGCGGGAACTCCTACGAGCAGTACTTC	CSASGNSYEQYF